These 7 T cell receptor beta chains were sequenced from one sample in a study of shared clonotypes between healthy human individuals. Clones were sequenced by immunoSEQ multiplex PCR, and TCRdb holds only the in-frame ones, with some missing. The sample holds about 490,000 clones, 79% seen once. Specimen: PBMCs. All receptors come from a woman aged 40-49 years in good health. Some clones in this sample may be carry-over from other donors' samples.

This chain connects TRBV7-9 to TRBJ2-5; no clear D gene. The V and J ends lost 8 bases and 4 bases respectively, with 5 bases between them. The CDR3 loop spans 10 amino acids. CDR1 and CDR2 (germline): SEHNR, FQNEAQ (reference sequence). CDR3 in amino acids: CASRGETQYF. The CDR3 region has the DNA TGTGCCAGCCGCGGAGAGACCCAGTACTTC. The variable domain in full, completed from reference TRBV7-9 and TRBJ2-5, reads DTGVSQNPRHKITKRGQNVTFRCDPISEHNRLYWYRQTLGQGPEFLTYFQNEAQLEKSRLLSDRFSAERPKGSFSTLEIQRTEQGDSAMYLCASRGETQYFGPGTRLLVL.

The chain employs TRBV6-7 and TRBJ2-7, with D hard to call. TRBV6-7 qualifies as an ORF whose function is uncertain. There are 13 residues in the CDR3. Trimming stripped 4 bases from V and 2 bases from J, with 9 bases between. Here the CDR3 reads CASSFSTPYEQYF. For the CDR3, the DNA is TGTGCCAGCAGTTTTTCTACCCCCTACGAGCAGTACTTC.

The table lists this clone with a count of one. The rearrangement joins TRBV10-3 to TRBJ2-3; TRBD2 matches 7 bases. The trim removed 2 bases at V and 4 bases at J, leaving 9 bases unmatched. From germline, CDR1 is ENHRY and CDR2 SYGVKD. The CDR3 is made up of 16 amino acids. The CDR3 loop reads CAISERFPGRSDTQYF. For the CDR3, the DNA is TGTGCCATCAGTGAGAGGTTTCCCGGGAGGTCAGATACGCAGTATTTT.

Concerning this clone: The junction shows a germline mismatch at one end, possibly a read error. This CDR3 reads CASSLAGGTSGSPNTGELFF. The CDR3 DNA reads as TGTGCTAGCAGCTTAGCGGGAGGGACTAGCGGGTCCCCGAACACCGGGGAGCTGTTTTTT. V is TRBV7-7 and J is TRBJ2-2; 12 positions match TRBD2. The germline CDR1 and CDR2 sequences are SSHAT and FNYEAQ (reference sequence). The CDR3 length is 20 residues.

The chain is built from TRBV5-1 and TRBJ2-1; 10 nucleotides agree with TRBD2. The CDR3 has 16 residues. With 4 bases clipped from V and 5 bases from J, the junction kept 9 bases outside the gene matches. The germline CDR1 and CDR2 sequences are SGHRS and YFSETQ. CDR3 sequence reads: CASSPPLLAGDNEQFF. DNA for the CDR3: TGCGCCAGCAGCCCCCCCTTGCTAGCGGGGGACAATGAGCAGTTCTTC.

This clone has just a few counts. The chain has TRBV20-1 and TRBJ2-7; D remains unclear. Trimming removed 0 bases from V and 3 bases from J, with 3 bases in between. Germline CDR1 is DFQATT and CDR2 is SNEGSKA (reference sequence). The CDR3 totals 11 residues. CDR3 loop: CSAREDYEQYF. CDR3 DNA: TGCAGTGCTAGAGAGGACTACGAGCAGTACTTC.

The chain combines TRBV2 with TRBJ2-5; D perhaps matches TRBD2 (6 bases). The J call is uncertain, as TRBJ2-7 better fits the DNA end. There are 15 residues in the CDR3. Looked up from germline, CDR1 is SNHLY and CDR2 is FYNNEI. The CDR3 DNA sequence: TGTGCCAGCAGTGATGTCCGGACTAAACTAGGCGAGCAGTACTTC. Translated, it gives CASSDVRTKLGEQYF.